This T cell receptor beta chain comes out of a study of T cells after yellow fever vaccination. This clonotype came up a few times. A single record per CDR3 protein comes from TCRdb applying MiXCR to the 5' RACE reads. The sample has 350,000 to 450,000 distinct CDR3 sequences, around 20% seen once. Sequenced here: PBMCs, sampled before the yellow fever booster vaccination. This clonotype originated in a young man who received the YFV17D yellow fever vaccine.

Here the CDR3 reads CASSTRAGNLHEQFF. In nucleotides, the CDR3 is TGTGCCAGCAGCACCCGGGCAGGGAATCTCCATGAGCAGTTCTTC. V is TRBV6-6 and J is TRBJ2-1; possible D gene TRBD1, 5 bases. Germline lookup yields CDR1 MNHNY and CDR2 SVGAGI (reference sequence). The CDR3 is made up of 15 amino acids. V lost 6 bases to trimming and J lost 8 bases, with 20 bases between them.